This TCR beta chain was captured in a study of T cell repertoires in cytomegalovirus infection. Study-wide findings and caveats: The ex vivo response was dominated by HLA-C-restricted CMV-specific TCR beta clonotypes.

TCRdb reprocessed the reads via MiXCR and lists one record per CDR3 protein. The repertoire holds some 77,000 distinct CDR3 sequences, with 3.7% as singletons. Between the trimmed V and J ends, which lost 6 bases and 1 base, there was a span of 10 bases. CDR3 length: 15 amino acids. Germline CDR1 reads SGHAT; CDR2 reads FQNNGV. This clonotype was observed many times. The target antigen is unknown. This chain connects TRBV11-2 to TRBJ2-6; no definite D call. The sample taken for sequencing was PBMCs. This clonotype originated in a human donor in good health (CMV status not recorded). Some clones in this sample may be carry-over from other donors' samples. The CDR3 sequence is CASSLRTSGANVLTF. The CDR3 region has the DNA TGTGCCAGCAGTCTCAGAACTTCTGGGGCCAACGTCCTGACTTTC.